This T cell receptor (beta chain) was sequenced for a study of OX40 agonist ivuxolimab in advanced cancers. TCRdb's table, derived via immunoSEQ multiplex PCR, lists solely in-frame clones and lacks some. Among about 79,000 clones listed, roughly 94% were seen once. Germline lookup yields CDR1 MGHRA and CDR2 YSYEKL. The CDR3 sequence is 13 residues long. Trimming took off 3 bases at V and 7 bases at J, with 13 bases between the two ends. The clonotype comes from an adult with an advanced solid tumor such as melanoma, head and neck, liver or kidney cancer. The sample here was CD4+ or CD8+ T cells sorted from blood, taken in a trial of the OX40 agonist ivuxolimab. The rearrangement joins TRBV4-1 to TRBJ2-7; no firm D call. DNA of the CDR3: TGCGCCAGCAGCCAGATGCCGGGTCGTGAGCAGTACTTC. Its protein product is CASSQMPGREQYF.